The 5 T cell receptor beta chains in this list originate from one sample, sequenced in a study of cytomegalovirus exposure and HLA in healthy donors. Amplification used 60 Vbeta primers and 13 Jbeta primers. Produced via immunoSEQ multiplex PCR; TCRdb's table is partial and in-frame only. The sample holds under 85,000 clones, 65% to 80% seen once. Sequencing was done on a sample of PBMCs. These receptors all come from a man aged 35 to 55 in good health and CMV-seropositive.

This clone was found once. CDR3 protein: CASSTGTGMATEAFF. CDR3 nucleotide sequence: TGTGCCAGCAGTACTGGGACAGGGATGGCCACTGAAGCTTTCTTT. This sequence joins TRBV6-1 and TRBJ1-1; 9 bases line up with TRBD1. Germline lookup yields CDR1 MNHNS and CDR2 SASEGT. The V segment lost 5 bases and the J segment 4 bases; nucleotides outside the gene matches: 8. This CDR3 is 15 amino acids long.

The genes are TRBV30 and TRBJ2-7, with D uncertain. Germline CDR1 reads GTSNPN; CDR2 reads SVGIG (reference sequence). V was pared by 1 base and J by 4 bases, with 5 bases between. This CDR3 spans 11 amino acids. This CDR3 reads CAWSGAYEQYF. In nucleotides, the CDR3 is TGTGCCTGGAGTGGGGCGTACGAGCAGTACTTC.

This rearrangement joins TRBV5-1 to TRBJ1-4; D gene unclear. Per the germline V gene, CDR1 is SGHRS and CDR2 is YFSETQ. Trimming removed 0 bases from V and 7 bases from J, with 10 bases in between. CDR3 size: 14 residues. The CDR3 loop is CASSLVGRVEKLFF. The DNA for the CDR3 is TGCGCCAGCAGCTTGGTCGGGCGGGTTGAAAAACTGTTTTTT.

The chain employs TRBV4-3 and TRBJ2-1, with D possibly matching TRBD2 (7 bases). CDR1 is LGHNA, CDR2 YSLEER, per germline. Trimming stripped 0 bases from V and 9 bases from J, with 15 bases between. This CDR3 has 15 amino acids. CDR3 residues: CASSQDRRGGFEQFF. Here the CDR3 DNA reads TGCGCCAGCAGCCAAGATCGGAGGGGGGGGTTTGAGCAGTTCTTC.

This clone was seen only a few times. The gene calls are TRBV9 and TRBJ2-2, with D possibly matching TRBD2 (5 bases). Trimming pared 7 bases from V and 5 bases from J, leaving 12 bases between. This CDR3 spans 13 amino acids. CDR1 SGDLS and CDR2 YYNGEE come from the germline V gene. The DNA for the CDR3 is TGTGCCAGCCAGACCTCGGGAACCGGGGAGCTGTTTTTT. Translating it yields CASQTSGTGELFF.